This T cell receptor (beta chain) was sequenced in a study of CD8+ T cells in alopecia areata. Concerning this clone itself: The target antigen is unknown.

In each case, RNA was isolated and then reverse transcribed into cDNA as the sequencing template. Generated by immunoSEQ multiplex PCR, the TCRdb table keeps only in-frame clones and is missing some. The sample yields around 190,000 clones, roughly three fifths seen once. Study-level results: Possibly as an HLA-related effect, TCR sharing across patients appeared less clear than in mice. An increase in clonality over normal scalp was evident in lesional scalp, especially alopecia totalis/universalis.

This clonotype was obtained from a human donor in good health. What was sequenced was CD8+ T cells sorted from blood.

CDR3 loop: CASSREGYYGYTF. The CDR3 region has the DNA TGTGCCAGCAGCAGGGAGGGGTACTATGGCTACACCTTC. The chain carries TRBV7-9 and TRBJ1-2; perhaps TRBD1 as D (5 bases). CDR1 and CDR2 (germline): SEHNR, FQNEAQ (reference sequence). There are 13 residues in the CDR3. V lost 5 bases and J lost 3, with 10 bases in between.